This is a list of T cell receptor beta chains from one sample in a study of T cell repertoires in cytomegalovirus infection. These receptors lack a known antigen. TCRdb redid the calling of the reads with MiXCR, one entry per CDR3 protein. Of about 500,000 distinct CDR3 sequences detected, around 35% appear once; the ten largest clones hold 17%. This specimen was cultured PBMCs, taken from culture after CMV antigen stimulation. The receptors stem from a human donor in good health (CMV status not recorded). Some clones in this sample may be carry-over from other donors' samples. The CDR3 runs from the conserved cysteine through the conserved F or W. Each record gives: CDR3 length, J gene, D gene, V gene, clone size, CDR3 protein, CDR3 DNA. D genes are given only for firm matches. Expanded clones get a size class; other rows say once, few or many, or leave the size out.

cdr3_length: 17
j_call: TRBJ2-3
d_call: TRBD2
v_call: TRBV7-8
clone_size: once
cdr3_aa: CASSLDRSGSGTDTQYF
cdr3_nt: TGTGCCAGCAGCTTAGATCGCAGCGGGAGCGGCACAGATACGCAGTATTTT

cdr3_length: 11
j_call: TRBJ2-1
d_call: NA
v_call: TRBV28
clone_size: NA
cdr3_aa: CASSAGRLIFF
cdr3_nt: TGTGCCAGCAGTGCGGGACGCCTTATTTTCTTC

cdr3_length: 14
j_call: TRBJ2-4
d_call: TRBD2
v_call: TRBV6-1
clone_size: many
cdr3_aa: CASRTSGAKNIQYF
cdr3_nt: TGTGCCAGCAGGACTAGCGGAGCCAAAAACATTCAGTACTTC

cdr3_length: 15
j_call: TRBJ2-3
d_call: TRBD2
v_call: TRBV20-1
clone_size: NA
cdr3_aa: CSASLPAGGRDTQYF
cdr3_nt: TGCAGTGCTAGTCTTCCAGCGGGGGGAAGGGATACGCAGTATTTT

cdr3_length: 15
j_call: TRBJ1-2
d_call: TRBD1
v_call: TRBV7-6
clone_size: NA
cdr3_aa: CASSPLGRGDYGYTF
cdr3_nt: TGTGCCAGCAGCCCGTTGGGCAGGGGGGACTATGGCTACACCTTC

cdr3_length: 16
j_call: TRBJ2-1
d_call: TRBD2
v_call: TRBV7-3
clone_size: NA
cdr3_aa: CASSLTGTSSYNEQFF
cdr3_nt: TGTGCCAGCAGCTTGACCGGGACTAGCTCCTACAATGAGCAGTTCTTC

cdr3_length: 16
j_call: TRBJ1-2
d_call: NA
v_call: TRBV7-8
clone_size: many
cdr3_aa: CASSQWTADIDYGYTF
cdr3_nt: TGTGCCAGCAGCCAGTGGACAGCCGACATCGACTATGGCTACACCTTC

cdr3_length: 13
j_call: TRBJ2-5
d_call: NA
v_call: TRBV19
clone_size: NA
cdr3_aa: CASSISGRETQYF
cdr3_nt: TGTGCCAGTAGTATATCAGGGAGGGAGACCCAGTACTTC

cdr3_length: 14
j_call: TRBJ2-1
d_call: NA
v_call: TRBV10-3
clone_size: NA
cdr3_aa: CAISESTGSGEQFF
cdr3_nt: TGTGCCATCAGTGAATCGACGGGCAGCGGGGAGCAGTTCTTC

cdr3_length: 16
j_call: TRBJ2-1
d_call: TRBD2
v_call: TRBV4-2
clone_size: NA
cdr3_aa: CASSQTTSGSYNEQFF
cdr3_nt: TGTGCCAGCAGCCAAACCACTAGCGGGAGTTACAATGAGCAGTTCTTC

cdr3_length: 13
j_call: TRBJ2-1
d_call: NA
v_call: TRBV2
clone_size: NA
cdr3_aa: CASSGLSDNEQFF
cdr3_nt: TGTGCCAGCTCAGGGTTATCGGACAATGAGCAGTTCTTC

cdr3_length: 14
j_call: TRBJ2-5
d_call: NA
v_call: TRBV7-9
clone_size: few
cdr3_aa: CASSLGAPQETQYF
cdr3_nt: TGTGCCAGCAGCTTAGGGGCACCCCAAGAGACCCAGTACTTC